Below, 28 T cell receptor beta chains from the same sample are listed, as sequenced in a study of neurological immune-mediated disorders. Time point specified: longitudinal time-point 2. MiXCR was run by TCRdb on the 5' RACE reads, yielding one entry per CDR3 protein. The data show some 60,000 distinct CDR3 sequences, around 10% seen once. The sample taken for sequencing was PBMCs. These receptors all stem from a man younger than 40 in good health.

Ten or more counts support this clonotype. The V and J genes are TRBV2 and TRBJ2-1; D ambiguous. The V gene lost 11 bases and the J gene lost 7 bases, with 12 bases spanning the gap. This CDR3 spans 11 amino acids. Germline CDR1 and CDR2: SNHLY and FYNNEI. The CDR3 DNA is TGTGCCCGGGCAGGCAGGAATGAGCAGTTCTTC. Translated: CARAGRNEQFF.

This clonotype appeared once. This rearrangement joins TRBV30 to TRBJ1-4; D gene uncertain. The germline V gene encodes CDR1 GTSNPN and CDR2 SVGIG (reference sequence). This CDR3 is 12 amino acids long. V gave up 2 bases and J gave up 2 bases, with 3 bases separating them. As DNA, the CDR3 is TGTGCCTGGAGTCCGACTAATGAAAAACTGTTTTTT. Translation: CAWSPTNEKLFF.

This clonotype was observed at least ten times. The rearrangement links TRBV7-2 to TRBJ2-3; D unclear. This CDR3 has 17 amino acids. Germline assignment: CDR1 SGHTA and CDR2 FQGNSA. Trimming left V 3 bases short and J 0 bases short, with 16 bases between. As DNA, the CDR3 is TGTGCCAGCAGCTTCTCATCCGGGCCGTTTAGCACAGATACGCAGTATTTT. Protein sequence: CASSFSSGPFSTDTQYF.

This clonotype was counted ten times or more. This rearrangement joins TRBV7-9 to TRBJ2-2, with 7 bases matching TRBD2. With V trimmed by 3 bases and J by 1 base, 5 bases remained unmatched. Germline V gene data show CDR1 as SEHNR and CDR2 as FQNEAQ (reference sequence). This CDR3 region has 16 residues. CDR3: CASSLGLPLNTGELFF. The CDR3 DNA reads TGTGCCAGCAGCTTGGGACTACCATTGAACACCGGGGAGCTGTTTTTT. The whole variable domain, filled in from reference TRBV7-9 and TRBJ2-2, reads DTGVSQNPRHKITKRGQNVTFRCDPISEHNRLYWYRQTLGQGPEFLTYFQNEAQLEKSRLLSDRFSAERPKGSFSTLEIQRTEQGDSAMYLCASSLGLPLNTGELFFGEGSRLTVL.

This clonotype is categorized as medium-sized. This sequence joins TRBV11-2 and TRBJ2-7; maybe TRBD2 (6 bases). The CDR3 consists of 13 residues. The V and J ends lost 3 bases and 0 bases respectively, with 6 bases between them. Germline values: CDR1 SGHAT, CDR2 FQNNGV. This CDR3 reads CASSFSGSYEQYF. For the CDR3, the DNA is TGTGCCAGCAGCTTTAGCGGCTCCTACGAGCAGTACTTC.

This clonotype was seen more than once but under ten times. The CDR3 is CASSPSPIVLAGGYNEQFF. DNA of the CDR3: TGTGCCAGCAGCCCAAGTCCGATAGTACTAGCGGGAGGGTACAATGAGCAGTTCTTC. This chain links TRBV14 with TRBJ2-1, with 13 bases fitting TRBD2. This CDR3 is 19 amino acids long. The junction had 13 bases not matched to a gene; V was cut back by 4 bases and J by 4 bases. Germline CDR1 and CDR2: SGHDN and FVKESK. The variable domain in full, completed from reference TRBV14 and TRBJ2-1, reads EAGVTQFPSHSVIEKGQTVTLRCDPISGHDNLYWYRRVMGKEIKFLLHFVKESKQDESGMPNNRFLAERTGGTYSTLKVQPAELEDSGVYFCASSPSPIVLAGGYNEQFFGPGTRLTVL.

This clonotype was detected ten times or more. CDR3 coding DNA: TGCAGTGCTGGACAAAACTATAATTCACCCCTCCACTTT. Its protein product is CSAGQNYNSPLHF. The rearrangement links TRBV20-1 to TRBJ1-6; D is possibly TRBD1 (5 bases). The CDR3 is made up of 13 amino acids. The V end lost 5 bases, the J end lost 3 bases, and 8 bases lay between the germline ends. The germline CDR1 and CDR2 sequences are DFQATT and SNEGSKA (reference sequence).

At least ten counts were recorded for this clonotype. The gene calls are TRBV5-1 and TRBJ1-3; 8 bases match TRBD1. Germline V gene lookup returns CDR1 SGHRS and CDR2 YFSETQ. The ends lost 4 bases at V and 8 bases at J; junction bases unmatched: 11. This CDR3 has 15 residues. Here the CDR3 DNA reads TGCGCCAGCAGCATCCGGACAGGGCGGGAGGACACCATATATTTT. Protein sequence: CASSIRTGREDTIYF.

Many counts were recorded for this clonotype. CDR3 protein: CASSLMGATEAFF. The CDR3 region has the DNA TGCGCCAGCAGCTTAATGGGGGCCACTGAAGCTTTCTTT. V is TRBV5-1 and J is TRBJ1-1; D perhaps matches TRBD1 (6 bases). CDR1 and CDR2 (germline): SGHRS, YFSETQ. V shed 2 bases and J shed 4 bases, with 9 bases lying between them. The CDR3 covers 13 residues.

This clonotype was found many times. The chain joins TRBV11-2 to TRBJ2-5; D call uncertain. Germline CDR1 SGHAT, CDR2 FQNNGV. V was shortened by 4 bases and J by 1 base, with 10 bases between the two germline ends. This CDR3 is 14 amino acids long. CDR3 amino acids: CASSSSGAQETQYF. CDR3 in DNA: TGTGCCAGCAGCTCGAGTGGAGCCCAAGAGACCCAGTACTTC.

The gene calls are TRBV5-1 and TRBJ2-1, with a tentative D call TRBD1 (7 bases). The CDR3 has 16 residues. The ends were cut back, 4 bases at V and 4 bases at J, with 18 bases in the middle. In germline, CDR1 is SGHRS, CDR2 YFSETQ. This chain's CDR3 is CASSTGAGQRYNEQFF. For the CDR3, the DNA is TGCGCCAGCAGCACCGGGGCGGGACAGCGATACAATGAGCAGTTCTTC.

This chain connects TRBV7-2 to TRBJ1-1, with TRBD1 as a possible D gene (6 bases). V was clipped by 7 bases and J by 1 base, with 16 bases between them. CDR3 length: 15 residues. CDR1 and CDR2 (germline): SGHTA, FQGNSA. CDR3 nucleotide sequence: TGTGCCAGCACCGTTGGGGGGGCCTCGAACACTGAAGCTTTCTTT. It encodes CASTVGGASNTEAFF.

V and J are TRBV6-6 and TRBJ2-5; TRBD1 agrees at 7 bases. In germline, CDR1 is MNHNY, CDR2 SVGAGI (reference sequence). V was clipped by 6 bases and J by 0 bases; unmatched bases: 4. This CDR3 comprises 14 residues. Written as DNA, the CDR3 is TGTGCCAGCAGGGCAGGGGGAAACCAAGAGACCCAGTACTTC. Translation gives CASRAGGNQETQYF.

This clonotype was observed at least ten times. V gene TRBV20-1 combines with J gene TRBJ2-1; D is possibly TRBD2 (5 bases). Per the germline V gene, CDR1 is DFQATT and CDR2 is SNEGSKA (reference sequence). The CDR3 contains 15 residues. The germline V and J ends were trimmed by 3 bases and 7 bases, with 19 bases remaining between them. In nucleotides, the CDR3 is TGCAGTGCTAGGGATAGCGCTAACCCGGTGAATGAGCAGTTCTTC. Translation gives CSARDSANPVNEQFF.

At least ten counts were recorded for this clonotype. CDR3 protein: CSAGTSGRFSYEQYF. CDR3 DNA sequence: TGCAGTGCTGGGACTAGCGGGAGATTCTCCTACGAGCAGTACTTC. V gene TRBV20-1 combines with J gene TRBJ2-7, with 14 bases lining up with TRBD2. The CDR3 extends over 15 amino acids. Germline CDR1 DFQATT, CDR2 SNEGSKA (reference sequence). V shed 5 bases and J 0 bases; nucleotides not matched to a gene: 3.

This clonotype was seen a handful of times. The V gene is TRBV6-2 or TRBV6-3, the J gene TRBJ2-5; no firm D call. V gave up 6 bases and J gave up 1 base, with 12 bases separating them. CDR1 and CDR2 from the germline V gene are MNHEY and SVGEGT. CDR3 length: 14 amino acids. The CDR3 is CASSTDTSQETQYF. The DNA for the CDR3 is TGTGCCAGCAGCACCGACACTTCCCAAGAGACCCAGTACTTC.

This clonotype was detected many times. The rearrangement joins TRBV27 to TRBJ1-2; the D gene is possibly TRBD1 (5 bases). The germline V and J ends were trimmed by 3 bases and 6 bases, with 8 bases remaining between them. This CDR3 comprises 12 residues. Germline CDR1 MNHEY, CDR2 SMNVEV (reference sequence). DNA for the CDR3: TGTGCCAGCAGTTTCAAGACAGATGGCTACACCTTC. Translated, it gives CASSFKTDGYTF.

At least ten counts were recorded for this clonotype. The rearrangement uses TRBV10-3 and TRBJ1-1, with D unclear. Per the germline V gene, CDR1 is ENHRY and CDR2 is SYGVKD. V was shortened by 4 bases and J by 4 bases, with 10 bases between the two germline ends. The CDR3 length is 13 residues. The CDR3 here is CAISGGDGTEAFF. The CDR3 DNA follows: TGTGCCATCAGTGGTGGGGATGGCACTGAAGCTTTCTTT.

There are many counts of this clonotype. The chain links TRBV20-1 to TRBJ2-1; 11 positions agree with TRBD2. CDR3 length: 17 amino acids. CDR1 DFQATT and CDR2 SNEGSKA come from the germline V gene (reference sequence). J lost 4 bases, V lost 0 bases, and 8 bases had no gene match. In nucleotides, the CDR3 is TGCAGTGCTAGAGATTTAGCGGGAGGGTCACAGTACAATGAGCAGTTCTTC. Amino acids: CSARDLAGGSQYNEQFF.

The table lists this clonotype with many counts. The gene calls are TRBV5-5 and TRBJ2-1, with 9 bases matching TRBD2. The J segment lost 6 bases and the V segment lost 4 bases, leaving 8 bases of the junction unmatched. The CDR3 is made up of 15 amino acids. CDR1 is SGHKS and CDR2 is YYEKEE in the germline V gene (reference sequence). The DNA for the CDR3 is TGTGCCAGCAGCGAGAATAGCGGGAGAGGCAATGAGCAGTTCTTC. Its protein is CASSENSGRGNEQFF.

Ten or more counts support this clonotype. The V gene is TRBV28, the J gene TRBJ2-1; D perhaps matches TRBD2 (6 bases). Deletions cut 8 bases from V and 9 bases from J, with 17 bases between. Germline values: CDR1 MDHEN, CDR2 SYDVKM. CDR3 length equals 13 residues. CDR3 sequence reads: CASGRFGGGEQFF. In DNA, the CDR3 is TGTGCCAGCGGGCGATTTGGGGGAGGTGAGCAGTTCTTC.

This clonotype was recorded many times. The genes are TRBV5-1 and TRBJ2-7; tentatively, D is TRBD2 (6 bases). The ends were cut back, 6 bases at V and 0 bases at J, with 10 bases in the middle. The CDR3 is made up of 13 amino acids. CDR1 SGHRS and CDR2 YFSETQ come from the germline V gene. The CDR3 is CASTLGGSYEQYF. In DNA form, the CDR3 reads TGCGCCAGCACTTTGGGGGGCTCCTACGAGCAGTACTTC.

This clonotype was seen repeatedly, ten times or more. The chain recombines TRBV7-9 with TRBJ1-2; D not certain. Germline CDR1 SEHNR, CDR2 FQNEAQ (reference sequence). The CDR3 has 14 amino acids. Trimming removed 5 bases from V and 4 bases from J, with 14 bases in between. CDR3 nucleotides: TGTGCCAGCAGCACCGGGGAGGGAGGCTATGGCTACACCTTC. Protein product: CASSTGEGGYGYTF.

This clonotype was seen ten or more times. CDR3 sequence: CASSEATMNTEAFF. In DNA, the CDR3 is TGTGCCAGCAGCGAAGCAACTATGAACACTGAAGCTTTCTTT. This chain links TRBV12-3 or TRBV12-4 with TRBJ1-1; D uncertain. This CDR3 has 14 residues. V lost 6 bases and J lost 0, with 11 bases in between.

This clonotype was recorded at least ten times. The CDR3 DNA follows: TGTGCCAGCAGCTTAGAAGGTGGCAGGGTGGGAGAGACCCAGTACTTC. Translating gives CASSLEGGRVGETQYF. The chain recombines TRBV7-9 with TRBJ2-5, with D possibly being TRBD1 (5 bases). This CDR3 has 16 residues. V was pared by 1 base and J by 4 bases, with 16 bases between. Germline CDR1 reads SEHNR; CDR2 reads FQNEAQ (reference sequence).

This clonotype showed up many times. This chain connects TRBV7-3 to TRBJ2-7; possible D gene TRBD1, 6 bases. CDR3 size: 13 residues. V lost 5 bases and J 3 bases, leaving 11 bases between the germline ends. Germline values: CDR1 SGHTA, CDR2 FQGTGA. For the CDR3, the DNA is TGTGCCAGCAGCCGGGACAAGAACTACGAGCAGTACTTC. This encodes CASSRDKNYEQYF.

This clonotype appeared many times. The gene calls are TRBV12-3 or TRBV12-4 and TRBJ2-2; D gene uncertain. CDR3 length: 16 amino acids. The V and J ends lost 6 bases and 0 bases respectively, with 14 bases between them. Here the CDR3 reads CASSFPGSANTGELFF. In nucleotides, the CDR3 is TGTGCCAGCAGCTTCCCTGGGTCCGCGAACACCGGGGAGCTGTTTTTT.

This clonotype was counted many times. The chain links TRBV29-1 to TRBJ2-3, with D perhaps TRBD2 (6 bases). V lost 7 bases, J lost 0 bases, and 14 bases lay in between. This CDR3 comprises 14 residues. Germline V gives CDR1 SQVTM, CDR2 ANQGSEA. The CDR3 region has the DNA TGCAGCGGGATGCGGGGTACTAGCACAGATACGCAGTATTTT. Amino acid sequence: CSGMRGTSTDTQYF.